The text below deals with one T cell receptor (beta chain). As handled by the study authors: It was from reference gene primer amplification that nucleated cell counts were estimated. The table came from immunoSEQ multiplex PCR; TCRdb's copy has only in-frame clones and leaves some out. D and trimming were read from the DNA, whereas the V and J calls and clone size are those reported in that table. This table holds 150,000 to 200,000 clones, 87% found once. Per the germline V gene, CDR1 is SGDLS and CDR2 is YYNGEE. Trimming left V 4 bases short and J 4 bases short, with 8 bases between. The CDR3 is made up of 12 amino acids. This record belongs to a study of blood T cell repertoires in COVID-19. Study as a whole: Acute-phase and convalescent COVID-19 samples originated in the United States, Italy and Spain. From T cells, B-cell-depleted T cells, or PBMCs came the material, which was cDNA or gDNA.

This chain joins TRBV9 and TRBJ1-2; D is unclear. The sequenced sample was peripheral blood. This receptor was obtained from a human donor in a cohort sampled during active COVID-19. CDR3 DNA sequence: TGTGCCAGCAGCTCCGGGATCTATGGCTACACCTTC. This gives the protein CASSSGIYGYTF.